This T cell receptor (beta chain) was profiled in a study of blood T cell repertoires in COVID-19. For the study at large: Donors in the United States, Italy and Spain gave samples during acute or convalescent COVID-19. The analysed material was cDNA or gDNA that came from T cells, B-cell-depleted T cells, or PBMCs.

Methods used by the authors: Nucleated cell number was recorded as an estimate derived from reference gene primer amplification. Sequencing was performed with immunoSEQ multiplex PCR; in TCRdb, only in-frame clones are kept and a portion is missing. From that table come the V and J calls and clone size; the DNA was used to work out D and trimming. Seen here are roughly 280,000 clones, roughly 80% observed once, and the top ten hold 4.2%. Sequencing was performed on peripheral blood. The sequence was collected from a man in his sixties with acute or convalescent COVID-19.

The chain's CDR3 is CASSLTSGTIYEQYF. CDR3 coding DNA: TGTGCCAGCAGCTTGACTAGCGGGACTATCTACGAGCAGTACTTC. V and J are TRBV5-4 and TRBJ2-7; 10 bases match TRBD2. The CDR3 has 15 residues. V trimming: 1 base; J trimming: 3 bases; junction bases outside the gene matches: 4. Germline values: CDR1 SGHNT, CDR2 YYREEE (reference sequence). The whole variable domain, remainder taken from reference TRBV5-4 and TRBJ2-7, is ETGVTQSPTHLIKTRGQQVTLRCSSQSGHNTVSWYQQALGQGPQFIFQYYREEENGRGNFPPRFSGLQFPNYSSELNVNALELDDSALYLCASSLTSGTIYEQYFGPGTRLTVT.